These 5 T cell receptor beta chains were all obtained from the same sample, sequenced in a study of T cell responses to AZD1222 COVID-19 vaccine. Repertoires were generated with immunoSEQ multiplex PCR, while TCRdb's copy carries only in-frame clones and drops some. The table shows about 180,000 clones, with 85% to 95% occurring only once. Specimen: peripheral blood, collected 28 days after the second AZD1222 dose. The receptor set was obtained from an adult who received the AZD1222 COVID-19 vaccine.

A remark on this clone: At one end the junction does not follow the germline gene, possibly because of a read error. The CDR3 sequence: CASSQPQQGVNVLTF. CDR3 DNA: TGTGCCAGCAGCCAACCTCAACAGGGGGTCAACGTCCTGACTTTC. The genes are TRBV4-2 and TRBJ2-6; the match to TRBD1 covers 8 bases. Germline V gene lookup returns CDR1 LGHNA and CDR2 YNFKEQ. The CDR3 consists of 15 residues.

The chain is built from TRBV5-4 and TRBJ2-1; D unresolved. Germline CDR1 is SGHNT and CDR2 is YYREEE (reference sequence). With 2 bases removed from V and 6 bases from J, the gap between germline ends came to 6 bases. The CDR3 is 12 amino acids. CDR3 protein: CASSFQVNEQFF. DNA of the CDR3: TGTGCCAGCAGCTTTCAGGTCAATGAGCAGTTCTTC.

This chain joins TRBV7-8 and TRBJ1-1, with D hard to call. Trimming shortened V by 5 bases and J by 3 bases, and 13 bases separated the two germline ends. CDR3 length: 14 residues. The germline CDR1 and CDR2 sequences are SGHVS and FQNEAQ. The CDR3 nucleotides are TGTGCCAGCAGCCCAGATGGGGTTTACACTGAAGCTTTCTTT. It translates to CASSPDGVYTEAFF.

Here the CDR3 reads CASSLAGELFF. DNA of the CDR3: TGTGCCAGCAGCCTGGCCGGGGAGCTGTTTTTT. The V call is TRBV3-1 (or the pseudogene TRBV3-2), the J call TRBJ2-2; no firm D call. The germline CDR1 and CDR2 sequences are LGHDT and YNNKEL (reference sequence). V was clipped by 4 bases and J by 6 bases, with 3 bases between them. This CDR3 has 11 amino acids.

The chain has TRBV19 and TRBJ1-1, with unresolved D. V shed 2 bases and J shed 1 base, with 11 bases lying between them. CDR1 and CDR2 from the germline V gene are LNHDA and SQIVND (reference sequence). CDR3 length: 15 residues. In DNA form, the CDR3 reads TGTGCCAGTAGTATATACAGAGACTCGAACACTGAAGCTTTCTTT. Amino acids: CASSIYRDSNTEAFF.